These 11 T cell receptor beta chains share one sample of origin, sequenced in a study of T-cell reconstitution after alpha-beta-depleted transplantation in children. Unique molecular identifiers were incorporated during preparation of the TCRbeta library. A single record per CDR3 protein comes from TCRdb applying MiXCR to the PCR reads. The sample yields fewer than 700,000 distinct CDR3 sequences, under 15% seen once. This material consisted of PBMCs, mostly from graft donor cells, taken 360 days after TCRalphabeta/CD19-depleted stem cell transplant. These receptors all stem from a male patient younger than 18 who had a stem cell transplant for acute myeloid leukemia, so the T cells may come from the graft donor.

This chain uses TRBV3-1 with TRBJ2-1; TRBD2 matches at 11 bases. The germline V gene encodes CDR1 LGHDT and CDR2 YNNKEL (reference sequence). The CDR3 consists of 15 residues. V shed 5 bases and J 6 bases; nucleotides not matched to a gene: 6. This CDR3 is CASSSPGLAANEQFF. The CDR3 coding sequence is TGTGCCAGCAGCTCACCGGGACTAGCGGCCAATGAGCAGTTCTTC.

This clonotype appeared a few times. The V and J genes are TRBV10-3 and TRBJ2-3, with TRBD2 identical over 12 bases. J gave up 4 bases and V 10 bases, and 6 bases lay outside the gene matches. Germline V gives CDR1 ENHRY, CDR2 SYGVKD. This CDR3 region has 14 residues. CDR3 coding DNA: TGTGCCACCCGACTAGCGGGAGAACCAGATACGCAGTATTTT. Translation gives CATRLAGEPDTQYF.

This chain connects TRBV18 to TRBJ2-7, with 11 bases aligning to TRBD1. The CDR3 runs 15 residues. Germline lookup yields CDR1 KGHSH and CDR2 LQKENI. Unmatched junction bases numbered 7, after V lost 6 bases and J lost 3 bases. The CDR3 region is CASSLGQGDLYEQYF. The CDR3 DNA reads TGTGCCAGCTCCCTGGGACAGGGGGATCTCTACGAGCAGTACTTC.

The table lists this clonotype with many counts. The chain recombines TRBV11-2 with TRBJ2-1; the D is unclear. The V gene lost 0 bases and the J gene lost 13 bases, with 7 bases spanning the gap. Germline assignment: CDR1 SGHAT and CDR2 FQNNGV. This CDR3 region has 11 residues. In DNA form, the CDR3 reads TGTGCCAGCAGCTTAGAACCAGTACAGTTCTTC. Its translation is CASSLEPVQFF.

The V gene is TRBV12-3 or TRBV12-4, the J gene TRBJ2-3, with a tentative D call TRBD1 (6 bases). This CDR3 contains 15 residues. V was pared by 5 bases and J by 0 bases, with 12 bases between. In DNA, the CDR3 is TGTGCCAGCAGTGCAACAGGGATAAGCACAGATACGCAGTATTTT. Its protein product is CASSATGISTDTQYF.

The sample holds a few counts of this clonotype. The chain employs TRBV7-2 and TRBJ2-1, with D unclear. There are 13 residues in the CDR3. The V end lost 6 bases, the J end lost 9 bases, and 15 bases lay between the germline ends. The germline gives CDR1 SGHTA, CDR2 FQGNSA. In nucleotides, the CDR3 is TGTGCCAGCAGGTTTCTCCGCCGAGGTGAGCAGTTCTTC. Amino acid sequence: CASRFLRRGEQFF.

This clonotype was detected ten times or more. The chain joins TRBV20-1 to TRBJ2-3, with TRBD2 identical over 8 bases. Germline V CDR1 and CDR2: DFQATT, SNEGSKA (reference sequence). The junction had 4 bases not matched to a gene; V was cut back by 1 base and J by 4 bases. The CDR3 totals 14 residues. DNA of the CDR3: TGCAGTGCTAGAGTGGCGGGAGGCGCAGATACGCAGTATTTT. As protein: CSARVAGGADTQYF.

The CDR3 reads CASSLLTSGRSDEQFF. The CDR3 bases are TGCGCCAGCAGCTTGCTTACTAGCGGGAGATCCGATGAGCAGTTCTTC. V and J are TRBV5-1 and TRBJ2-1; 11 nucleotides agree with TRBD2. This CDR3 has 16 amino acids. CDR1 is SGHRS, CDR2 YFSETQ, per germline. With V trimmed by 1 base and J by 8 bases, 8 bases remained unmatched.

This clonotype turned up a few times. This chain links TRBV7-9 with TRBJ2-2; D gene uncertain. The CDR3 consists of 12 residues. Germline values: CDR1 SEHNR, CDR2 FQNEAQ (reference sequence). Trimming pared 3 bases from V and 9 bases from J, leaving 8 bases between. The CDR3 region is CASSLELRELFF. DNA for the CDR3: TGTGCCAGCAGCTTGGAACTCCGGGAGCTGTTTTTT.

The V gene is TRBV12-3 or TRBV12-4, the J gene TRBJ1-2; no clear D gene. This CDR3 has 14 residues. Trimming took 6 bases from V and 1 from J, leaving 12 bases between them. DNA for the CDR3: TGTGCCAGCAGGGAGGGTCTTGTTAACTATGGCTACACCTTC. It specifies CASREGLVNYGYTF.

In its sample, this clonotype was seen a few times. The J gene is TRBJ2-6, the V gene TRBV5-1; TRBD1 matches 8 bases. V shed 2 bases, J shed 2 bases, and the junction held 6 bases outside the gene matches. Germline assignment: CDR1 SGHRS and CDR2 YFSETQ. This CDR3 comprises 17 residues. CDR3 in amino acids: CASSFIRGLTGANVLTF. The DNA of the CDR3 is TGCGCCAGCAGCTTTATCAGGGGGCTCACTGGGGCCAACGTCCTGACTTTC.